This paragraph covers one TCR beta chain sequence. This record belongs to a study of blood T cell repertoires in COVID-19. Study details: Sites in the United States, Italy and Spain provided acute and convalescent COVID-19 samples. PBMCs, B-cell-depleted T cells, or T cells provided the cDNA or gDNA that made up the material.

Authors' analysis steps: Reference gene primer amplification gave nucleated cell count estimates. Assay used: immunoSEQ multiplex PCR; TCRdb lists only in-frame clones, some missing. V and J calls and clone size follow that table, whereas D and trimming were derived from the DNA. This table has about 160,000 clones, over 60% appearing once. The CDR3 is 13 residues long. Germline V CDR1 and CDR2: LGHNT, FRNRAP. Between the trimmed V and J ends, which lost 1 base and 7 bases, there was a span of 10 bases. This chain links TRBV12-5 with TRBJ1-1; D unresolved. This receptor was identified in a man in his fifties or sixties with acute or convalescent COVID-19. The sample was peripheral blood. In DNA, the CDR3 is TGTGCTAGTGGTTTGGGGAGGTCTCATGAAGCTTTCTTT. Translation gives CASGLGRSHEAFF.